Listed below are T cell receptor beta chains from one sample, sequenced in a study of shared clonotypes between healthy human individuals. The table came from immunoSEQ multiplex PCR; TCRdb's copy has only in-frame clones and leaves some out. The data contain approximately 2.3 million clones, over 90% of them singletons. The sequencing input was naive CD4+ T cells from PBMCs. These receptor sequences come from a man between 18 and 35 years old in good health. Some clones in this sample may be carry-over from other donors' samples. Both conserved end residues are part of each CDR3. A D gene is named only where the DNA matches it firmly. For some rows the clone size is stated as once, few or many, or as a class when expanded; others skip it.

J gene | V gene | clone size | D gene | CDR3 protein
TRBJ2-3 | TRBV5-1 | - | TRBD2 | CASSGGTSGTAGTQYF
TRBJ2-3 | TRBV7-2 | - | TRBD2 | CASSLIGRADTQYF
TRBJ1-1 | TRBV5-4 | - | - | CASRLSRNTEAFF
TRBJ2-6 | TRBV5-1 | once | - | CASSLVGGPKGANVLTF
TRBJ2-3 | TRBV6-5 | - | - | CASSYSTQGGADTQYF
TRBJ2-7 | TRBV28 | - | TRBD1 | CASSFSGTGFWEQYF
TRBJ2-7 | TRBV28 | - | - | CASSPPLDF
TRBJ1-4 | TRBV5-1 | once | - | CASSPPGSPGEKLFF
TRBJ2-5 | TRBV5-6 | - | - | CASSLEGLETQYF
TRBJ1-2 | TRBV28 | - | TRBD1 | CASLPNYRGRSGYTF
TRBJ2-7 | TRBV7-2 | - | TRBD2 | CASSLARLAGAHEQYF
TRBJ2-2 | TRBV7-3 | - | - | CASSLSYERGWAGELFF
TRBJ1-1 | TRBV7-2 | - | - | CASSFSNTEAFF
TRBJ1-1 | TRBV30 | few | - | CAWNGAHEAFF
TRBJ1-2 | TRBV10-3 | - | - | CAIMMSDYGYTF
TRBJ1-4 | TRBV5-1 | - | TRBD1 | CASSPGQDGEKLFF
TRBJ2-1 | TRBV2 | - | - | CASTLRENEQFF
TRBJ1-2 | TRBV18 | - | - | CASSPGGRTPSDGYTF
TRBJ2-7 | TRBV5-1 | - | TRBD2 | CASSLVAGVDEQYF
TRBJ1-1 | TRBV20-1 | few | TRBD1 | CSARRGPEAFF
TRBJ1-2 | TRBV6-6 | - | - | CASTGAPGYGYTF
TRBJ1-2 | TRBV6-1 | - | - | CASRTAGAQGYGYTF